This record looks at one TCR beta chain sequence and its context. This record comes from a study of cytomegalovirus exposure and HLA in healthy donors. Vbeta (60) and Jbeta (13) primers were used in the PCR. Using immunoSEQ multiplex PCR, the repertoire was profiled, and TCRdb retains in-frame clones only, with some absent. This sample has approximately 210,000 clones, with 79% found just once. The clonotype originates from a girl between 10 and 17 years old in good health and CMV-seropositive. The specimen sequenced was PBMCs.

The CDR3 here is CASSPGQGAWETQYF. The CDR3, as DNA: TGTGCCAGTAGTCCCGGACAGGGGGCTTGGGAGACCCAGTACTTC. V is TRBV19 and J is TRBJ2-5; 11 positions match TRBD1. Trimming removed 5 bases from V and 5 bases from J; junction bases left unmatched: 7. This CDR3 has 15 amino acids. Germline CDR1 and CDR2: LNHDA and SQIVND (reference sequence).